This section outlines one T cell receptor (beta chain) sequence together with its context. V was clipped by 5 bases and J by 6 bases, with 14 bases between them. CDR1 SEHNR and CDR2 FQNEAQ come from the germline V gene (reference sequence). CDR3 length: 13 amino acids. MiXCR was run by TCRdb on the RT-PCR reads, yielding one entry per CDR3 protein. This sample carries hundreds of thousands of distinct CDR3 sequences, approximately 15% of them seen once, and the ten largest clones take about 3.6%. The TCR was taken from a female donor in good health, serving as a healthy control. The sample was memory CD4+ T cells from blood. The V and J genes are TRBV7-9 and TRBJ2-7; D call uncertain. The CDR3: CASSLADVGEQYF. The CDR3 DNA is TGTGCCAGCAGCCTCGCTGATGTTGGCGAGCAGTACTTC.